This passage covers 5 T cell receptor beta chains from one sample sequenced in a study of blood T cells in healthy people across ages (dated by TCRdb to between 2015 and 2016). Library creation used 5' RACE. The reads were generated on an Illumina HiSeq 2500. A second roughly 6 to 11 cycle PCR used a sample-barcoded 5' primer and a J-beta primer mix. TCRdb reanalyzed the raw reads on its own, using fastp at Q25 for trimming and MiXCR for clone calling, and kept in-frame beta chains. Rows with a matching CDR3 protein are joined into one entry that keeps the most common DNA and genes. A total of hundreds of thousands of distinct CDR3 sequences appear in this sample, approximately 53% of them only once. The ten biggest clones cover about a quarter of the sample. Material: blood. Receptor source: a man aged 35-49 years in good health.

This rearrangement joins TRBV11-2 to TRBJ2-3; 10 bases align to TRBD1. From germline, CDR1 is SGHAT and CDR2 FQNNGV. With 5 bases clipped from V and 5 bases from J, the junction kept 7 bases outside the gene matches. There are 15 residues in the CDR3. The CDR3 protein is CASSPGTGVIDTQYF. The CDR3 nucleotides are TGTGCCAGCAGCCCTGGGACAGGGGTGATAGATACGCAGTATTTT.

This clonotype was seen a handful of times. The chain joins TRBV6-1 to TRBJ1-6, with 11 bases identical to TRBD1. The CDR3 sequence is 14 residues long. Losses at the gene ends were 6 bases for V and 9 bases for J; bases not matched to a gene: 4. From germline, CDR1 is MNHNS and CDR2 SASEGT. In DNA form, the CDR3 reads TGTGCCAGCAGGGAGGACAGGGGGCCTTCACCCCTCCACTTT. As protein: CASREDRGPSPLHF.

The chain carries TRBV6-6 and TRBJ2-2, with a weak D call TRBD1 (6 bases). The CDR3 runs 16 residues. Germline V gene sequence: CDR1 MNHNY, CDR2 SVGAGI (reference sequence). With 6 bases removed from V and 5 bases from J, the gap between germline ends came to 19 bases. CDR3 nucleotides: TGTGCCAGCAGACCGCCGGGGAGAGGGGGAACCGGGGAGCTGTTTTTT. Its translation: CASRPPGRGGTGELFF.

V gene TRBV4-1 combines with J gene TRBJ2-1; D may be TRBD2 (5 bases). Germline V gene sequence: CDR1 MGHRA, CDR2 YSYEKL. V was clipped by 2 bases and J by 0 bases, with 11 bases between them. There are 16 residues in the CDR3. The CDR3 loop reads CASSQPLVSSYNEQFF. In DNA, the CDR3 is TGCGCCAGCAGCCAACCACTAGTAAGCTCCTACAATGAGCAGTTCTTC.

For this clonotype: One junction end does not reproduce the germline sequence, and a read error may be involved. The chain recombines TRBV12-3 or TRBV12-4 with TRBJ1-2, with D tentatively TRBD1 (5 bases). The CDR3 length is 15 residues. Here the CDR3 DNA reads TGTGCCAGCAGCGAAACAGGCCCCTCTAACCATGGCTACACCTTC. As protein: CASSETGPSNHGYTF.